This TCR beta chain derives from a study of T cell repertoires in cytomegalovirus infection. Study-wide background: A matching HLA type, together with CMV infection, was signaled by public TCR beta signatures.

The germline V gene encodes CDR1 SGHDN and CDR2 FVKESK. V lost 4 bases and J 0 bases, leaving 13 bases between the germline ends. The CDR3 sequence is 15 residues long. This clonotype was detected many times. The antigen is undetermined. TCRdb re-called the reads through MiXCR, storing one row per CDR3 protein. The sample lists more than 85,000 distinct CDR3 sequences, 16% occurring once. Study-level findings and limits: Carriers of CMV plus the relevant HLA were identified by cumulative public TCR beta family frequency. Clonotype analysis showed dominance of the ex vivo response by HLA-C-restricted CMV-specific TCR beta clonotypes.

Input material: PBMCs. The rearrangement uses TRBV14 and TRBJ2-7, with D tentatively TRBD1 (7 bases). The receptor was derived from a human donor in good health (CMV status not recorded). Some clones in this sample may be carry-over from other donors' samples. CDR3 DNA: TGTGCCAGCAGCCTCCCAGGGGGGACCTCCTACGAGCAGTACTTC. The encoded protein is CASSLPGGTSYEQYF.